The rows below give T cell receptor beta chains drawn from one sample of a study of response to subunit inactivated influenza vaccine. A single record per CDR3 protein comes from TCRdb applying MiXCR to the RT-PCR reads. The sample has 200,000 to 250,000 distinct CDR3 sequences, 12% seen once. The sequences come from non-naive T cells sorted from PBMCs, collected 14 days before vaccination. These receptors originate from a man aged 45-65 years who received an inactivated influenza vaccine. The CDR3 runs from the conserved cysteine through the conserved F or W. A D gene is named only where the DNA matches it firmly. Rows may omit the clone size; those that give it use once, few, many or a size class.

v_gene: TRBV4-1; d_gene: TRBD1; abundance: few; len: 19; j_gene: TRBJ2-4; CDR3aa: CASSQVGTGRLRAKNIQYF; CDR3nt: TGCGCCAGCAGCCAAGTTGGGACAGGGCGATTACGGGCCAAAAACATTCAGTACTTC
v_gene: TRBV9; d_gene: .; abundance: .; len: 15; j_gene: TRBJ2-2; CDR3aa: CASSVGTGGVGELFF; CDR3nt: TGTGCCAGCAGCGTAGGGACAGGCGGGGTCGGGGAGCTGTTTTTT
v_gene: TRBV4-1; d_gene: .; abundance: .; len: 13; j_gene: TRBJ1-1; CDR3aa: CASSQVRSAAGVF; CDR3nt: TGCGCCAGCAGCCAAGTACGCTCCGCGGCGGGAGTCTTT
v_gene: TRBV6-5; d_gene: .; abundance: .; len: 14; j_gene: TRBJ2-7; CDR3aa: CASSYSPQAYEQYF; CDR3nt: TGTGCCAGCAGTTACTCTCCACAAGCCTACGAGCAGTACTTC
v_gene: TRBV24-1; d_gene: .; abundance: many; len: 15; j_gene: TRBJ2-1; CDR3aa: CATSPTGTNYNEQFF; CDR3nt: TGTGCCACCTCCCCGACCGGGACAAACTACAATGAGCAGTTCTTC
v_gene: TRBV20-1; d_gene: .; abundance: .; len: 11; j_gene: TRBJ2-7; CDR3aa: CSADTHYEQYF; CDR3nt: TGCAGTGCTGACACCCATTACGAGCAGTACTTC
v_gene: TRBV7-9; d_gene: TRBD1; abundance: .; len: 14; j_gene: TRBJ2-7; CDR3aa: CASSTGTGPYEQYF; CDR3nt: TGTGCCAGCAGCACCGGGACAGGCCCCTACGAGCAGTACTTC
v_gene: TRBV28; d_gene: .; abundance: .; len: 15; j_gene: TRBJ1-1; CDR3aa: CASSLSTVGNTEAFF; CDR3nt: TGTGCCAGCAGTTTAAGCACGGTGGGCAACACTGAAGCTTTCTTT
v_gene: TRBV19; d_gene: .; abundance: many; len: 14; j_gene: TRBJ2-7; CDR3aa: CASSREGGFYEQYF; CDR3nt: TGTGCCAGTTCACGTGAAGGCGGATTTTACGAGCAGTACTTC
v_gene: TRBV5-1; d_gene: .; abundance: few; len: 13; j_gene: TRBJ1-1; CDR3aa: CASSPGAVTEAFF; CDR3nt: TGCGCCAGCAGCCCAGGGGCGGTCACTGAAGCTTTCTTT
v_gene: TRBV7-2; d_gene: TRBD2; abundance: .; len: 18; j_gene: TRBJ2-4; CDR3aa: CTSCSLGLAGVVGNIQYF; CDR3nt: TGTACCAGCTGTTCCCTGGGACTAGCGGGAGTGGTGGGAAACATTCAGTACTTC
v_gene: TRBV6-1; d_gene: .; abundance: few; len: 16; j_gene: TRBJ2-3; CDR3aa: CASSDRAGTSTDTQYF; CDR3nt: TGTGCCAGCAGTGATAGGGCGGGTACTAGCACAGATACGCAGTATTTT
v_gene: TRBV4-1; d_gene: TRBD1; abundance: .; len: 16; j_gene: TRBJ2-7; CDR3aa: CASSQGPGTGFNEQYF; CDR3nt: TGCGCCAGCAGCCAAGGACCCGGGACAGGGTTTAACGAGCAGTACTTC
v_gene: TRBV4-2; d_gene: TRBD1; abundance: many; len: 15; j_gene: TRBJ2-1; CDR3aa: CASSQGQGNYNEQFF; CDR3nt: TGTGCCAGCAGCCAGGGACAGGGTAACTACAATGAGCAGTTCTTC
v_gene: TRBV5-1; d_gene: .; abundance: many; len: 14; j_gene: TRBJ2-3; CDR3aa: CASHSHPSTDTQYF; CDR3nt: TGCGCCAGTCACAGTCACCCTAGCACAGATACGCAGTATTTT
v_gene: TRBV20-1; d_gene: .; abundance: .; len: 14; j_gene: TRBJ1-2; CDR3aa: CSARGTGRVYGYTF; CDR3nt: TGCAGTGCTAGAGGGACTGGGAGAGTCTATGGCTACACCTTC
v_gene: TRBV5-6; d_gene: .; abundance: many; len: 15; j_gene: TRBJ1-2; CDR3aa: CASSQDRSWSYGYTF; CDR3nt: TGTGCCAGCAGCCAAGACAGGTCTTGGAGCTATGGCTACACCTTC
v_gene: TRBV6-5; d_gene: .; abundance: few; len: 11; j_gene: TRBJ2-1; CDR3aa: CASSSISEQFF; CDR3nt: TGTGCCAGCAGTTCAATAAGTGAGCAGTTCTTC
v_gene: TRBV27; d_gene: .; abundance: .; len: 17; j_gene: TRBJ2-5; CDR3aa: CASSLNPGPRGKETQYF; CDR3nt: TGTGCCAGCAGTTTGAATCCGGGTCCTAGGGGGAAAGAGACCCAGTACTTC
v_gene: TRBV20-1; d_gene: .; abundance: .; len: 17; j_gene: TRBJ2-7; CDR3aa: CSATNLRAAGAKYEQYF; CDR3nt: TGCAGTGCCACCAACCTACGTGCGGCGGGGGCTAAATACGAGCAGTACTTC
v_gene: TRBV20-1; d_gene: .; abundance: .; len: 12; j_gene: TRBJ2-7; CDR3aa: CSADSVTYEQYF; CDR3nt: TGCAGTGCCGATTCTGTCACCTACGAGCAGTACTTC
v_gene: TRBV9; d_gene: .; abundance: many; len: 14; j_gene: TRBJ2-2; CDR3aa: CASAQGLATGELFF; CDR3nt: TGTGCCAGCGCCCAGGGGCTAGCCACCGGGGAGCTGTTTTTT
v_gene: TRBV28; d_gene: TRBD1; abundance: .; len: 14; j_gene: TRBJ2-1; CDR3aa: CASSLGTGSHEQFF; CDR3nt: TGTGCCAGCAGTTTAGGGACAGGGTCCCATGAGCAGTTCTTC
v_gene: TRBV7-9; d_gene: TRBD1; abundance: many; len: 16; j_gene: TRBJ2-1; CDR3aa: CASSPDRGVSYNEQFF; CDR3nt: TGTGCCAGCAGCCCCGACAGGGGAGTGTCCTACAATGAGCAGTTCTTC
v_gene: TRBV5-6; d_gene: TRBD2; abundance: few; len: 17; j_gene: TRBJ2-3; CDR3aa: CASRRPGLASIADTQYF; CDR3nt: TGTGCCAGCAGGCGACCGGGACTAGCATCGATCGCAGATACGCAGTATTTT
v_gene: TRBV5-1; d_gene: .; abundance: .; len: 14; j_gene: TRBJ2-7; CDR3aa: CASSLATATYEQYF; CDR3nt: TGCGCCAGCAGCCTGGCAACAGCTACCTACGAGCAGTACTTC
v_gene: TRBV6-1; d_gene: TRBD2; abundance: few; len: 20; j_gene: TRBJ2-3; CDR3aa: CASSKPYRASGGASTDTQYF; CDR3nt: TGTGCCAGCAGTAAGCCCTATCGCGCTAGCGGGGGGGCTAGCACAGATACGCAGTATTTT
v_gene: TRBV5-4; d_gene: .; abundance: .; len: 13; j_gene: TRBJ1-1; CDR3aa: CASSTPQNTEASF; CDR3nt: TGTGCCAGCAGCACCCCCCAGAACACTGAAGCTTCCTTT
v_gene: TRBV20-1; d_gene: TRBD1; abundance: few; len: 14; j_gene: TRBJ1-5; CDR3aa: CSAKDRGENQPQHF; CDR3nt: TGCAGTGCTAAGGACAGGGGAGAGAATCAGCCCCAGCATTTT
v_gene: TRBV4-2; d_gene: TRBD2; abundance: few; len: 13; j_gene: TRBJ2-1; CDR3aa: CASRSTSAYEQFF; CDR3nt: TGTGCCAGCAGATCCACTAGCGCCTATGAGCAGTTCTTC
v_gene: TRBV7-8; d_gene: TRBD1; abundance: once; len: 16; j_gene: TRBJ2-1; CDR3aa: CASSLRIGQGYNEQFF; CDR3nt: TGTGCCAGCAGCTTAAGAATCGGACAGGGGTACAATGAGCAGTTCTTC
v_gene: TRBV2; d_gene: .; abundance: .; len: 15; j_gene: TRBJ2-3; CDR3aa: CASSEVSNAADTQYF; CDR3nt: TGTGCCAGCAGTGAAGTCTCCAACGCGGCAGATACGCAGTATTTT
v_gene: TRBV20-1; d_gene: .; abundance: few; len: 11; j_gene: TRBJ2-3; CDR3aa: CSLGPTDTQYF; CDR3nt: TGCAGCCTAGGCCCCACAGATACGCAGTATTTT
v_gene: TRBV28; d_gene: .; abundance: .; len: 15; j_gene: TRBJ2-5; CDR3aa: CASSQNRLRKETQYF; CDR3nt: TGTGCCAGCAGCCAGAACCGGCTTAGAAAAGAGACCCAGTACTTC
v_gene: TRBV27; d_gene: TRBD2; abundance: .; len: 16; j_gene: TRBJ2-5; CDR3aa: CASSSTPGTKRETQYF; CDR3nt: TGTGCCAGCAGTTCCACCCCCGGGACTAAGCGGGAGACCCAGTACTTC
v_gene: TRBV9; d_gene: TRBD2; abundance: few; len: 18; j_gene: TRBJ2-1; CDR3aa: CASSVGAGGPLTYNEQFF; CDR3nt: TGTGCCAGCAGCGTAGGAGCGGGGGGCCCCCTGACCTACAATGAGCAGTTCTTC
v_gene: TRBV7-2; d_gene: TRBD2; abundance: .; len: 17; j_gene: TRBJ2-1; CDR3aa: CASSLVSLAGGHNEQFF; CDR3nt: TGTGCCAGCAGCTTAGTGTCCCTAGCGGGGGGACACAATGAGCAGTTCTTC
v_gene: TRBV30; d_gene: TRBD1; abundance: few; len: 14; j_gene: TRBJ1-2; CDR3aa: CAWSAPRQGHGYTF; CDR3nt: TGTGCCTGGAGTGCCCCCCGACAGGGCCATGGCTACACCTTC
v_gene: TRBV27; d_gene: .; abundance: few; len: 16; j_gene: TRBJ2-3; CDR3aa: CASSLSRGIGTDTQYF; CDR3nt: TGTGCCAGCAGTTTATCCAGGGGCATAGGTACAGATACGCAGTATTTT
v_gene: TRBV12-3/TRBV12-4; d_gene: TRBD2; abundance: .; len: 16; j_gene: TRBJ2-1; CDR3aa: CASSVPSGSSYNEQFF; CDR3nt: TGTGCCAGCAGCGTTCCTAGCGGGAGCTCCTACAATGAGCAGTTCTTC
v_gene: TRBV9; d_gene: .; abundance: many; len: 16; j_gene: TRBJ2-3; CDR3aa: CASSVAWRNPTDTQYF; CDR3nt: TGTGCCAGCAGCGTAGCTTGGAGGAACCCCACAGATACGCAGTATTTT
v_gene: TRBV4-3; d_gene: .; abundance: many; len: 15; j_gene: TRBJ2-3; CDR3aa: CASRTGLTSTDTQYF; CDR3nt: TGCGCCAGCAGAACAGGGTTAACTAGCACAGATACGCAGTATTTT
v_gene: TRBV28; d_gene: .; abundance: .; len: 14; j_gene: TRBJ2-7; CDR3aa: CASRRRGESYEQYF; CDR3nt: TGTGCCAGCAGGCGGCGCGGGGAATCCTATGAGCAGTACTTC
v_gene: TRBV6-4; d_gene: .; abundance: many; len: 16; j_gene: TRBJ2-1; CDR3aa: CASSTGAASSYNEQFF; CDR3nt: TGTGCCAGCAGTACCGGCGCTGCGAGCTCCTACAATGAGCAGTTCTTC